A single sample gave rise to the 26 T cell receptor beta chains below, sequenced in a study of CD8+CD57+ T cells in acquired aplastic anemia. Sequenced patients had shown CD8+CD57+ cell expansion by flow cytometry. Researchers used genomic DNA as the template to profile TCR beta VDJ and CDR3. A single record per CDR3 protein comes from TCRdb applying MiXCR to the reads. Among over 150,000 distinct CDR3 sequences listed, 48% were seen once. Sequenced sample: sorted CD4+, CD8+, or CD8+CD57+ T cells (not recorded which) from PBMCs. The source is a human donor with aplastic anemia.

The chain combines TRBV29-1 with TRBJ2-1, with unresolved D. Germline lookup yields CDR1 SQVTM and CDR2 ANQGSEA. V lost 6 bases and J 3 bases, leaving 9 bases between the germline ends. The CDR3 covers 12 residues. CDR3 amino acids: CSVLHNYNEQFF. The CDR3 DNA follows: TGCAGCGTCCTCCATAACTACAATGAGCAGTTCTTC.

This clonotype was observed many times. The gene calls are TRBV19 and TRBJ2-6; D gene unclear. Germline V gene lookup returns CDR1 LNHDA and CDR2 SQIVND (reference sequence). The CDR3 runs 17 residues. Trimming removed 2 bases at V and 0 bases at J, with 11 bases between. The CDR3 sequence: CASSISPGDSGANVLTF. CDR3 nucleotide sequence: TGTGCCAGTAGTATAAGCCCAGGAGACTCTGGGGCCAACGTCCTGACTTTC.

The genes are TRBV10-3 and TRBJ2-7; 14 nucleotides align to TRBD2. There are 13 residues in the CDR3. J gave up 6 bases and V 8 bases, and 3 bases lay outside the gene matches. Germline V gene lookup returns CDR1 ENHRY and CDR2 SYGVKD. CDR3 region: CAIGGLAGGEQYF. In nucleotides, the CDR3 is TGTGCCATCGGCGGACTAGCGGGAGGCGAGCAGTACTTC.

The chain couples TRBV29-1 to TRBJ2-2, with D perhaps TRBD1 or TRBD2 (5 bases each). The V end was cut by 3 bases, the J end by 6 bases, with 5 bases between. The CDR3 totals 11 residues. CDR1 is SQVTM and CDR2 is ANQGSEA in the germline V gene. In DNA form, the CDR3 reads TGCAGCGTTGAGGGGGCCGGGGAGCTGTTTTTT. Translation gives CSVEGAGELFF.

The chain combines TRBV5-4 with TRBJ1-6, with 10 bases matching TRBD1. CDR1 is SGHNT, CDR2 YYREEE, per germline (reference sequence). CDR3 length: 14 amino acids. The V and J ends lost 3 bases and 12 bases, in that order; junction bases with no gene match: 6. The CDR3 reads CASSSGQGIGPLHF. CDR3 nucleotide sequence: TGTGCCAGCAGCTCGGGACAGGGGATCGGACCCCTCCACTTT.

The CDR3 is CATSRDRSSGYTDTQYF. The CDR3 region has the DNA TGTGCCACCAGCAGAGATCGTTCTAGCGGGTACACAGATACGCAGTATTTT. The rearrangement links TRBV15 to TRBJ2-3; 8 bases fit TRBD2. The CDR3 is 17 amino acids. The germline CDR1 and CDR2 sequences are LNHNV and YYDKDF (reference sequence). J gave up 2 bases and V 0 bases, and 7 bases lay outside the gene matches. Based on the CDR3 plus reference TRBV15 and TRBJ2-3, the full variable domain is DAMVIQNPRYQVTQFGKPVTLSCSQTLNHNVMYWYQQKSSQAPKLLFHYYDKDFNNEADTPDNFQSRRPNTSFCFLDIRSPGLGDTAMYLCATSRDRSSGYTDTQYFGPGTRLTVL.

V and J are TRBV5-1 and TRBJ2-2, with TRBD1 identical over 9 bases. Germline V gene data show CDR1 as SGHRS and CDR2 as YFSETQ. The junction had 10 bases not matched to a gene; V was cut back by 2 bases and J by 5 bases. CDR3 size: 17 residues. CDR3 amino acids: CASSLFTGGQGTGELFF. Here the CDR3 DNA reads TGCGCCAGCAGCTTATTTACAGGGGGCCAGGGGACCGGGGAGCTGTTTTTT.

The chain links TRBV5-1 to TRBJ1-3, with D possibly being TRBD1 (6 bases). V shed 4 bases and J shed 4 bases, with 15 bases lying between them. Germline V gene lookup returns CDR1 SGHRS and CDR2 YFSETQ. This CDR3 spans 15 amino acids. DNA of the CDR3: TGCGCCAGCAGCGCCCCGGGGGCCGGCGGAAACACCATATATTTT. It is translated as CASSAPGAGGNTIYF.

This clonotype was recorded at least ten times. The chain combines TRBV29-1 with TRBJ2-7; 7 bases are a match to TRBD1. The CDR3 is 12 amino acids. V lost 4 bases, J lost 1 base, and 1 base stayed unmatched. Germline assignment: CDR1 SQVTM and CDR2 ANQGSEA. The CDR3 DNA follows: TGCAGCGTTGTGGGACAGTCCTACGAGCAGTACTTC. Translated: CSVVGQSYEQYF.

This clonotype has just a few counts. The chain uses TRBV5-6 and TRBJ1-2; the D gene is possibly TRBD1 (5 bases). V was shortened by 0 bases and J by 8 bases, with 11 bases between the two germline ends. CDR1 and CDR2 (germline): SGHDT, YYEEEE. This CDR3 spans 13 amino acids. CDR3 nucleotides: TGTGCCAGCAGCTTGGCCGGGGGTGGAGGCTACACCTTC. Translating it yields CASSLAGGGGYTF.

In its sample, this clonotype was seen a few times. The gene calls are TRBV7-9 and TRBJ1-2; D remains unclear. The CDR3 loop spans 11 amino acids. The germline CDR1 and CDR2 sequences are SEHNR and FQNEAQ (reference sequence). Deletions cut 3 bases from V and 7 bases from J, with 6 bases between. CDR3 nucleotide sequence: TGTGCCAGCAGCTTGCGGGGTGGCTACACCTTC. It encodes CASSLRGGYTF.

The CDR3, as DNA: TGTGCCAGCAGCTTGGCAGGGGTATCCGAGCAGTACTTC. Encoded protein: CASSLAGVSEQYF. The chain uses TRBV7-8 and TRBJ2-7, with a weak D call TRBD1 (6 bases). The CDR3 extends over 13 amino acids. Germline values: CDR1 SGHVS, CDR2 FQNEAQ. V shed 3 bases and J shed 6 bases, with 12 bases lying between them.

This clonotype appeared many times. This CDR3 is CASSLEPGFRSPLHF. In nucleotides, the CDR3 is TGTGCCAGCAGCTTAGAACCCGGGTTTCGGTCACCCCTCCACTTT. This rearrangement joins TRBV11-2 to TRBJ1-6; no firm D call. Germline values: CDR1 SGHAT, CDR2 FQNNGV. Between the trimmed V and J ends, which lost 0 bases and 10 bases, there was a span of 13 bases. This CDR3 has 15 residues.

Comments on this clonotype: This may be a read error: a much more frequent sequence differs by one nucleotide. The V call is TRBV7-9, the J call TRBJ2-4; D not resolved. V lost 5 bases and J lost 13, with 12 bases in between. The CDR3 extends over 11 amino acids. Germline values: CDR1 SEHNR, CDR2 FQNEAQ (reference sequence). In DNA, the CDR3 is TGTGCCAGCAGCCTCACTATGTGGCAGTACTTC. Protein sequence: CASSLTMWQYF.

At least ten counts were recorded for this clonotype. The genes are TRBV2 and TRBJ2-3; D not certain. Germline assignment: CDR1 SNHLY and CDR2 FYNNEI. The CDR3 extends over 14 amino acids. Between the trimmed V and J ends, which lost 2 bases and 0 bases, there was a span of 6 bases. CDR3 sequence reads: CASSELTSTDTQYF. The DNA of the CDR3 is TGTGCCAGCAGTGAACTGACTAGCACAGATACGCAGTATTTT.

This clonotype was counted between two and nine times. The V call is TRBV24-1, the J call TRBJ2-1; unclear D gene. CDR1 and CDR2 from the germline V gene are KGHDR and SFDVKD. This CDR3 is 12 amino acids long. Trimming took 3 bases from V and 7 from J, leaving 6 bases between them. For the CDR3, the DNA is TGTGCCACCAGTGATCACGGGAATGAGCAGTTCTTC. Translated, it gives CATSDHGNEQFF.

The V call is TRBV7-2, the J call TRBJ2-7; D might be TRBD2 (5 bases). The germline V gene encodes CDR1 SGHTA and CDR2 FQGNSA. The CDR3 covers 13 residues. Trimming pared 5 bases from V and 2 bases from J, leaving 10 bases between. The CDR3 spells CASSRPGTYEQYF. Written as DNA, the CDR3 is TGTGCCAGCAGCCGGCCGGGGACCTACGAGCAGTACTTC.

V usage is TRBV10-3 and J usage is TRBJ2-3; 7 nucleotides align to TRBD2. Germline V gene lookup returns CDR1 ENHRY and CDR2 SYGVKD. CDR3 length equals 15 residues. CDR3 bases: TGTACTTCCTCACATGCTAGCGGTAGCACAGATACGCAGTATTTT. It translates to CTSSHASGSTDTQYF.

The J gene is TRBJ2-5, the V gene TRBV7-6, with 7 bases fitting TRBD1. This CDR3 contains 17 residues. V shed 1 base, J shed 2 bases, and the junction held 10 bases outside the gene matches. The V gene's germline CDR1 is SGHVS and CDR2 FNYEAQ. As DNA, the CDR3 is TGTGCCAGCAGCTTAGTCGTCGGGACAGCGATACAAGAGACCCAGTACTTC. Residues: CASSLVVGTAIQETQYF.

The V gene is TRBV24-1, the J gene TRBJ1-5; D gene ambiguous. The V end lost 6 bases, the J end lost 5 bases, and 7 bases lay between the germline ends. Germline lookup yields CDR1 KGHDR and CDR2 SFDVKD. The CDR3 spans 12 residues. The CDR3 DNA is TGTGCCACCAGTTTTAGGGATCAGCCCCAGCATTTT. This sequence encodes CATSFRDQPQHF.

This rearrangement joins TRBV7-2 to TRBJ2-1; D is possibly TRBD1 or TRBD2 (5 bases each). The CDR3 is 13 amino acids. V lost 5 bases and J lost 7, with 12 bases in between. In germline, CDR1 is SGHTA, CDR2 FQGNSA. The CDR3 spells CASSTPGTNEQFF. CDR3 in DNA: TGTGCCAGCAGCACCCCGGGGACGAATGAGCAGTTCTTC.

CDR3 sequence: CASKIRHNEKLFF. Here the CDR3 DNA reads TGTGCCAGCAAGATAAGGCACAATGAAAAACTGTTTTTT. V usage is TRBV5-5 and J usage is TRBJ1-4; D is uncertain. There are 13 residues in the CDR3. V lost 6 bases and J lost 5, with 11 bases in between. Germline V CDR1 and CDR2: SGHKS, YYEKEE (reference sequence).

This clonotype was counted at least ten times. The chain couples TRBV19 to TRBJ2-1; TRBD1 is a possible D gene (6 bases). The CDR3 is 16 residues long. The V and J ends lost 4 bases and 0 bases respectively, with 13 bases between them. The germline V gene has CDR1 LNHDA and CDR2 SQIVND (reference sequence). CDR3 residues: CASSTELGGSYNEQFF. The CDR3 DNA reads TGTGCCAGTAGTACGGAGCTAGGGGGCTCCTACAATGAGCAGTTCTTC.

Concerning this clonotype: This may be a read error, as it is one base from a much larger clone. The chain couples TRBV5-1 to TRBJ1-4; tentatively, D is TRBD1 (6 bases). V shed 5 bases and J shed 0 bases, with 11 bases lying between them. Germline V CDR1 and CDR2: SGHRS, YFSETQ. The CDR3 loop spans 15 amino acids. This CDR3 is CASRDSAATNEKLFF. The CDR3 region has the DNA TGCGCCAGCAGGGACAGCGCGGCAACTAATGAAAAACTGTTTTTT. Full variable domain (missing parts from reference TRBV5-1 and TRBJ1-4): KAGVTQTPRYLIKTRGQQVTLSCSPISGHRSVSWYQQTPGQGLQFLFEYFSETQRNKGNFPGRFSGRQFSNSRSEMNVSTLELGDSALYLCASRDSAATNEKLFFGSGTQLSVL.

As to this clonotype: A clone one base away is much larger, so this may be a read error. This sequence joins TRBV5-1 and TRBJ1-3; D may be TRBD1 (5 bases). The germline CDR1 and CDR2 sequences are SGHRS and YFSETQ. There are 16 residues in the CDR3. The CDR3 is CASSFAGSGSGDTMYF. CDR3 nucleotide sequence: TGCGCCAGCAGCTTCGCAGGGTCGGGATCAGGTGACACCATGTATTTT.

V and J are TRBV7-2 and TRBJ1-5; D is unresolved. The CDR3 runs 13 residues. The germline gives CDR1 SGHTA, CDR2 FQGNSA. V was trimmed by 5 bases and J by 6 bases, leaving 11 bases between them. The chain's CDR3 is CASSPLGLQPQHF. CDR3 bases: TGTGCCAGCAGCCCACTAGGTCTTCAGCCCCAGCATTTT.